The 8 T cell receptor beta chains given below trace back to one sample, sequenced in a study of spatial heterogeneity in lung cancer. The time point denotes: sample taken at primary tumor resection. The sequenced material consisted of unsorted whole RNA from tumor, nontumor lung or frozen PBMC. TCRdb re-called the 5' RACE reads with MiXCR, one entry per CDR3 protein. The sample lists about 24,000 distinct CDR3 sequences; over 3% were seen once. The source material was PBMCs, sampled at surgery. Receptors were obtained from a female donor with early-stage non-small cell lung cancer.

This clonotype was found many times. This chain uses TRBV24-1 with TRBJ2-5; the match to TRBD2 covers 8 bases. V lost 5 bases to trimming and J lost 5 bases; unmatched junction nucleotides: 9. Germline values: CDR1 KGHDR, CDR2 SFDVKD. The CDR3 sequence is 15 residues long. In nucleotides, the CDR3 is TGTGCCACCAGTGCAGCGGGAGAGAGTCAGGAGACCCAGTACTTC. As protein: CATSAAGESQETQYF.

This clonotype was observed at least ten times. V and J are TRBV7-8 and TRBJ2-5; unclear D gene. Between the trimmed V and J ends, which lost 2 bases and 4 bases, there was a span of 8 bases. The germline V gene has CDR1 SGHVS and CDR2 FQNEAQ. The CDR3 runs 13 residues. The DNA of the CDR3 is TGTGCCAGCAGCTTAACCCGGCCAGAGACCCAGTACTTC. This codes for CASSLTRPETQYF. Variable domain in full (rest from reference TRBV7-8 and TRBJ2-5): GAGVSQSPRYKVAKRGQDVALRCDPISGHVSLFWYQQALGQGPEFLTYFQNEAQLDKSGLPSDRFFAERPEGSVSTLKIQRTQQEDSAVYLCASSLTRPETQYFGPGTRLLVL.

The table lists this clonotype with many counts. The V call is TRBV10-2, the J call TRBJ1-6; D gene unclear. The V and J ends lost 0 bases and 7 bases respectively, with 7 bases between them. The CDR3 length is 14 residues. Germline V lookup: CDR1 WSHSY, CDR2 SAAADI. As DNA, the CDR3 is TGCGCCAGCAGTGAGTCGACGGGGAATTCACCCCTCCACTTT. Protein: CASSESTGNSPLHF.

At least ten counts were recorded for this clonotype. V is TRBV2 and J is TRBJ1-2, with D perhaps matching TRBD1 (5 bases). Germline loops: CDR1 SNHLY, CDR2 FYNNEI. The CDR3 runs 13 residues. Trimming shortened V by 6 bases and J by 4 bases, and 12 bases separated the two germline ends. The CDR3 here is CASSVQVSYGYTF. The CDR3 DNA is TGTGCCAGCAGCGTACAGGTTTCCTATGGCTACACCTTC. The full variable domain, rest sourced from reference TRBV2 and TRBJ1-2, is EPEVTQTPSHQVTQMGQEVILRCVPISNHLYFYWYRQILGQKVEFLVSFYNNEISEKSEIFDDQFSVERPDGSNFTLKIRSTKLEDSAMYFCASSVQVSYGYTFGSGTRLTVV.

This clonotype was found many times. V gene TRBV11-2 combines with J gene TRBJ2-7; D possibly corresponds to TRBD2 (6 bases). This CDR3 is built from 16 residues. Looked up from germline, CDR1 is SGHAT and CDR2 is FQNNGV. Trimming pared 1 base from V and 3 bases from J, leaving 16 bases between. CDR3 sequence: CASSLAGVGEVYEQYF. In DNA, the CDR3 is TGTGCCAGCAGCTTAGCTGGAGTGGGGGAGGTCTACGAGCAGTACTTC.

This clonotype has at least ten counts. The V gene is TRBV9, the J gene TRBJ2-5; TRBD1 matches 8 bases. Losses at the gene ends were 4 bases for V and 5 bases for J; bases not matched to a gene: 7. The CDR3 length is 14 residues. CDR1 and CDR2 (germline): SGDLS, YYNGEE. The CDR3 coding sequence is TGTGCCAGCAGCTCAGGACAGGGATGGGAGACCCAGTACTTC. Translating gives CASSSGQGWETQYF.

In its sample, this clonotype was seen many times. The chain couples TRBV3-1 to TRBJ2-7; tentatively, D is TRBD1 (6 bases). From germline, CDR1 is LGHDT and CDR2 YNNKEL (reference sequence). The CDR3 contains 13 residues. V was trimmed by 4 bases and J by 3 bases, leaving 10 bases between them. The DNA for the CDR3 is TGTGCCAGCAGCCGGACAGCGAACTACGAGCAGTACTTC. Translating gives CASSRTANYEQYF.

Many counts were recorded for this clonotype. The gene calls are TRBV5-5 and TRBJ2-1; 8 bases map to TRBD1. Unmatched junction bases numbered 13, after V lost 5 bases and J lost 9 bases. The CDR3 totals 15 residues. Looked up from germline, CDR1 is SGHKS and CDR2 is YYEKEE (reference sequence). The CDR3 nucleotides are TGTGCCAGCAGGGCAGGGGGCGCAGGGTTTGGTGAGCAGTTCTTC. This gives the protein CASRAGGAGFGEQFF.